The entry below gives a single T cell receptor (beta chain) sequence along with its context. Its antigen is currently unknown. The source of the sample is a study of OX40 agonist ivuxolimab in advanced cancers. For the study at large: Partial responses were observed in three patients, of whom one had hepatocellular carcinoma and two had cutaneous melanoma. Findings and caveats of the study: Clonal expansion was among the lowest in partial responders at 0.1-3.0 mg/kg, especially CD8+.

Germline CDR1 MNHEY, CDR2 SMNVEV (reference sequence). The CDR3 has 14 amino acids. The J segment lost 6 bases and the V segment lost 2 bases, leaving 0 bases of the junction unmatched. Assay used: immunoSEQ multiplex PCR; TCRdb lists only in-frame clones, some missing. The profile shows approximately 87,000 clones, under 95% of them singletons. This TCR derives from an adult with an advanced solid tumor such as melanoma, head and neck, liver or kidney cancer. The V gene is TRBV27, the J gene TRBJ2-1; 11 bases are a match to TRBD1. Sequencing used CD4+ or CD8+ T cells sorted from blood, obtained in a trial of the OX40 agonist ivuxolimab. The CDR3 DNA reads as TGTGCCAGCAGTTTAGGGACAGGGGGCAATGAGCAGTTCTTC. Translation gives CASSLGTGGNEQFF.